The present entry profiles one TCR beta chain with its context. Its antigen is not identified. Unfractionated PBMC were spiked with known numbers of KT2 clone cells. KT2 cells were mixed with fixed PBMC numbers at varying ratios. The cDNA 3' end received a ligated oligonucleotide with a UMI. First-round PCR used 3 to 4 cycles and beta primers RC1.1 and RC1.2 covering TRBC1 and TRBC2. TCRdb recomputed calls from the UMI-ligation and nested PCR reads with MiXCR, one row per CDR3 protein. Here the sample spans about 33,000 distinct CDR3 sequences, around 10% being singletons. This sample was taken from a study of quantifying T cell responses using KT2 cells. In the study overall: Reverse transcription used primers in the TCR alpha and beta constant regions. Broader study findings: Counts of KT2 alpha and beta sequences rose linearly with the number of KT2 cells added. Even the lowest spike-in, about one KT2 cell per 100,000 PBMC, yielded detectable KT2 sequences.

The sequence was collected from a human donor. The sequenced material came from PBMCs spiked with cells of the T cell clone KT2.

CDR3 residues: CASSALGRGYTEAFF. In nucleotides, the CDR3 is TGTGCCAGCAGTGCGCTGGGAAGGGGGTACACTGAAGCTTTCTTT. This rearrangement joins TRBV2 to TRBJ1-1, with TRBD1 as a possible D gene (6 bases). Germline CDR1 and CDR2: SNHLY and FYNNEI. The V end lost 4 bases, the J end lost 3 bases, and 15 bases lay between the germline ends. The CDR3 runs 15 residues.